One and the same sample provided the 28 T cell receptor beta chains below, sequenced in a study of blood T cell repertoires in COVID-19. Generated by immunoSEQ multiplex PCR, the TCRdb table keeps only in-frame clones and is missing some. The sample contains 53,000 or so clones, 65% to 85% of which appear only once. Sequenced: peripheral blood. Receptors originate from a man between 65 and 85 years old with active COVID-19.

This clone was detected a few times. This chain uses TRBV2 with TRBJ1-5; D not resolved. Germline V lookup: CDR1 SNHLY, CDR2 FYNNEI. This CDR3 is 11 amino acids long. V lost 1 base and J 9 bases, leaving 4 bases between the germline ends. CDR3: CASSEDGPQHF. The CDR3 DNA follows: TGTGCCAGCAGTGAAGACGGGCCCCAGCATTTT.

This rearrangement joins TRBV19 to TRBJ1-5; TRBD1 agrees at 8 bases. With V trimmed by 4 bases and J by 7 bases, 12 bases remained unmatched. CDR3 length equals 16 residues. Germline V gene lookup returns CDR1 LNHDA and CDR2 SQIVND (reference sequence). The CDR3 DNA reads TGTGCCAGTAGTAAGGTTTCGTCAGGGGGCGGGCAGCCCCAGCATTTT. Translation gives CASSKVSSGGGQPQHF. The full variable domain, its missing parts supplied by reference TRBV19 and TRBJ1-5, is DGGITQSPKYLFRKEGQNVTLSCEQNLNHDAMYWYRQDPGQGLRLIYYSQIVNDFQKGDIAEGYSVSREKKESFPLTVTSAQKNPTAFYLCASSKVSSGGGQPQHFGDGTRLSIL.

Regarding this clone: Within the sample, other DNA sequences also encode this same CDR3. The chain couples TRBV5-1 to TRBJ1-2, with D tentatively TRBD1 (5 bases). Germline V gene sequence: CDR1 SGHRS, CDR2 YFSETQ. V lost 4 bases, J lost 2 bases, and 18 bases lay in between. CDR3 size: 16 residues. Written as DNA, the CDR3 is TGCGCCAGCAGCCCGGGGGGAACACCATCCAACTATGGCTACACCTTC. This codes for CASSPGGTPSNYGYTF.

V and J are TRBV7-9 and TRBJ2-1; 7 positions match TRBD2. J was trimmed by 3 bases and V by 5 bases; bases with no gene match: 10. The germline V gene encodes CDR1 SEHNR and CDR2 FQNEAQ (reference sequence). CDR3 length: 16 amino acids. The DNA of the CDR3 is TGTGCCAGCAGCGTTGCTAGCGGCGTTATCTACAATGAGCAGTTCTTC. It is translated as CASSVASGVIYNEQFF.

The chain has TRBV24-1 and TRBJ2-1, with 15 bases matching TRBD2. With V trimmed by 5 bases and J by 7 bases, 8 bases remained unmatched. Germline-derived CDR1 and CDR2 are KGHDR and SFDVKD. CDR3 length: 17 amino acids. The CDR3 nucleotides read TGTGCCACCAGTGCCTCTAGAGGACTAGCGGGAGGGAATGAGCAGTTCTTC. Amino acid sequence: CATSASRGLAGGNEQFF.

The chain employs TRBV7-2 and TRBJ2-1, with unresolved D. Germline-derived CDR1 and CDR2 are SGHTA and FQGNSA. Trimming removed 3 bases from V and 5 bases from J, with 2 bases in between. The CDR3 runs 11 residues. The CDR3 coding sequence is TGTGCCAGCAGCTTCAACAATGAGCAGTTCTTC. This encodes CASSFNNEQFF.

The chain carries TRBV18 and TRBJ2-2; D perhaps matches TRBD1 (5 bases). This CDR3 is built from 17 residues. Germline V gives CDR1 KGHSH, CDR2 LQKENI. V lost 0 bases and J lost 5, with 16 bases in between. The CDR3 sequence is CASSPPQGRPATGELFF. The CDR3 DNA reads TGTGCCAGCTCACCACCCCAGGGTAGGCCCGCAACCGGGGAGCTGTTTTTT. Supplemented by reference TRBV18 and TRBJ2-2, the full variable domain reads NAGVMQNPRHLVRRRGQEARLRCSPMKGHSHVYWYRQLPEEGLKFMVYLQKENIIDESGMPKERFSAEFPKEGPSILRIQQVVRGDSAAYFCASSPPQGRPATGELFFGEGSRLTVL.

This chain uses TRBV2 with TRBJ1-1; 11 nucleotides match TRBD1. This CDR3 comprises 14 residues. V lost 5 bases to trimming and J lost 4 bases; unmatched junction nucleotides: 3. The germline V gene encodes CDR1 SNHLY and CDR2 FYNNEI. The CDR3 loop is CASSRDRGSTEAFF. In DNA form, the CDR3 reads TGTGCCAGCAGTAGGGACAGGGGGAGCACTGAAGCTTTCTTT.

The chain combines TRBV9 with TRBJ2-2; the D gene is possibly TRBD2 (6 bases). There are 17 residues in the CDR3. Germline CDR1 is SGDLS and CDR2 is YYNGEE. V shed 5 bases and J shed 3 bases, with 20 bases lying between them. CDR3 sequence: CASSDPRDSIHTGELFF. CDR3 bases: TGTGCCAGCAGTGACCCGCGGGACTCGATTCACACCGGGGAGCTGTTTTTT.

This chain connects TRBV11-1 to TRBJ2-7; 7 positions match TRBD2. V shed 5 bases and J 4 bases; nucleotides not matched to a gene: 11. This CDR3 has 15 amino acids. Germline V CDR1 and CDR2: SGHAT, FQDESV (reference sequence). CDR3 in amino acids: CASSEVGLQMYEQYF. The DNA of the CDR3 is TGTGCCAGCAGCGAAGTGGGACTACAAATGTACGAGCAGTACTTC.

The chain couples TRBV7-2 to TRBJ2-5; 7 positions agree with TRBD1. CDR1 and CDR2 from the germline V gene are SGHTA and FQGNSA. The V and J ends lost 6 bases and 4 bases, in that order; junction bases with no gene match: 8. The CDR3 has 14 amino acids. Written as DNA, the CDR3 is TGTGCCAGCAGGCAGACAGGGAGAGGAGAGACCCAGTACTTC. Protein sequence: CASRQTGRGETQYF.

The J gene is TRBJ2-2, the V gene TRBV4-2, with 9 bases matching TRBD1. Trimming removed 2 bases from V and 6 bases from J; junction bases left unmatched: 7. This CDR3 comprises 16 residues. Germline lookup yields CDR1 LGHNA and CDR2 YNFKEQ. The CDR3 reads CASSQKGTGWSGELFF. The CDR3 nucleotides are TGTGCCAGCAGCCAAAAGGGGACAGGGTGGTCCGGGGAGCTGTTTTTT.

The chain combines TRBV24-1 with TRBJ2-5; D is possibly TRBD2 (5 bases). Germline lookup yields CDR1 KGHDR and CDR2 SFDVKD. CDR3 length: 15 residues. The V end lost 3 bases, the J end lost 5 bases, and 15 bases lay between the germline ends. Here the CDR3 reads CATSDNTRYPETQYF. The CDR3 DNA follows: TGTGCCACCAGTGATAATACTAGATATCCCGAGACCCAGTACTTC.

The rearrangement links TRBV5-1 to TRBJ2-5; 9 nucleotides match TRBD1. The CDR3 has 16 amino acids. J was trimmed by 5 bases and V by 0 bases; bases with no gene match: 8. CDR1 is SGHRS, CDR2 YFSETQ, per germline. The CDR3 coding sequence is TGCGCCAGCAGCTTGGCCACCGGGACAGGGAAGGAGACCCAGTACTTC. Translating gives CASSLATGTGKETQYF.

The V gene is TRBV7-6, the J gene TRBJ1-2, with D perhaps matching TRBD1 (5 bases). Germline V gene data show CDR1 as SGHVS and CDR2 as FNYEAQ. Trimming stripped 5 bases from V and 4 bases from J, with 11 bases between. The CDR3 covers 13 residues. The DNA for the CDR3 is TGTGCCAGCAGCCCGGGGGGTGGCTATGGCTACACCTTC. Its translation is CASSPGGGYGYTF.

The V and J genes are TRBV5-6 and TRBJ1-2, with D maybe TRBD1 (5 bases). The germline CDR1 and CDR2 sequences are SGHDT and YYEEEE. V was shortened by 0 bases and J by 3 bases, with 9 bases between the two germline ends. The CDR3 length is 14 residues. The CDR3 coding sequence is TGTGCCAGCAGCTTGGAGCTCAGGGACTATGGCTACACCTTC. Translating gives CASSLELRDYGYTF. The full variable domain, its missing parts supplied by reference TRBV5-6 and TRBJ1-2, is DAGVTQSPTHLIKTRGQQVTLRCSPKSGHDTVSWYQQALGQGPQFIFQYYEEEERQRGNFPDRFSGHQFPNYSSELNVNALLLGDSALYLCASSLELRDYGYTFGSGTRLTVV.

The count of this clone is one. The rearrangement joins TRBV6-5 to TRBJ1-1, with 7 bases identical to TRBD1. Per the germline V gene, CDR1 is MNHEY and CDR2 is SVGAGI. The V segment lost 5 bases and the J segment 5 bases; nucleotides outside the gene matches: 5. CDR3 size: 13 residues. CDR3 sequence (DNA): TGTGCCAGCAGTCAATCAGGGGGTACTGAAGCTTTCTTT. Translating it yields CASSQSGGTEAFF.

This clone was counted once. The chain has TRBV3-1 (or the pseudogene TRBV3-2) and TRBJ2-5; no reliable D call. The CDR3 sequence is 13 residues long. V was pared by 1 base and J by 5 bases, with 8 bases between. CDR1 LGHDT and CDR2 YNNKEL come from the germline V gene (reference sequence). This CDR3 reads CASSQGAPETQYF. CDR3 in DNA: TGTGCCAGCAGCCAAGGAGCTCCTGAGACCCAGTACTTC.

The chain has TRBV9 and TRBJ2-5; 7 bases align to TRBD1. The V segment lost 4 bases and the J segment 1 base; nucleotides outside the gene matches: 10. This CDR3 is 16 amino acids long. Germline assignment: CDR1 SGDLS and CDR2 YYNGEE. The CDR3 DNA is TGTGCCAGCAGCCCCCCGACAGGGAACTTCCAAGAGACCCAGTACTTC. Amino acid sequence: CASSPPTGNFQETQYF.

The gene calls are TRBV2 and TRBJ2-5; 8 nucleotides match TRBD2. Germline CDR1 SNHLY, CDR2 FYNNEI. The CDR3 covers 13 residues. J lost 5 bases, V lost 4 bases, and 3 bases had no gene match. The CDR3 DNA reads TGTGCCAGCAGTGTCCCTAGCGGGGAGACCCAGTACTTC. Residues: CASSVPSGETQYF.

The genes are TRBV9 and TRBJ2-1, with TRBD1 as a possible D gene (6 bases). This CDR3 is 18 amino acids long. Germline CDR1 and CDR2: SGDLS and YYNGEE. The ends were cut back, 2 bases at V and 8 bases at J, with 26 bases in the middle. The CDR3 sequence: CASSVSLARGKPLDEQFF. In nucleotides, the CDR3 is TGTGCCAGCAGCGTTAGTCTAGCTAGGGGGAAGCCCTTGGATGAGCAGTTCTTC.

There are many counts of this clone. The chain is built from TRBV5-1 and TRBJ1-1, with D perhaps TRBD1 (6 bases). V lost 5 bases and J 0 bases, leaving 17 bases between the germline ends. Germline V gene data show CDR1 as SGHRS and CDR2 as YFSETQ. This CDR3 spans 16 amino acids. The CDR3 sequence is CASRPTIGGMNTEAFF. CDR3 DNA sequence: TGCGCCAGCAGACCGACTATAGGGGGAATGAACACTGAAGCTTTCTTT.

The chain couples TRBV5-4 to TRBJ2-7; TRBD1 matches 7 bases. J gave up 5 bases and V 4 bases, and 12 bases lay outside the gene matches. The germline V gene has CDR1 SGHNT and CDR2 YYREEE (reference sequence). The length of the CDR3 is 15 residues. As DNA, the CDR3 is TGTGCCAGCAGCCCGGGCCTGGACAGGTCCCACGAGCAGTACTTC. Residues: CASSPGLDRSHEQYF.

The chain carries TRBV5-5 and TRBJ2-1; a possible D gene is TRBD1 (5 bases). Germline V gene sequence: CDR1 SGHKS, CDR2 YYEKEE (reference sequence). The ends were cut back, 1 base at V and 5 bases at J, with 10 bases in the middle. This CDR3 comprises 14 residues. CDR3 sequence (DNA): TGTGCCAGCAGCTTGAATAGGGGCCACAATGAGCAGTTCTTC. It codes for CASSLNRGHNEQFF.

The V call is TRBV6-2 or TRBV6-3, the J call TRBJ2-2, with 8 nucleotides matching TRBD2. Unmatched junction bases numbered 5, after V lost 4 bases and J lost 4 bases. Germline CDR1 reads MNHEY; CDR2 reads SVGEGT. The CDR3 is 15 residues long. CDR3 protein: CASSWLAGPTGELFF. CDR3 nucleotide sequence: TGTGCCAGCAGTTGGCTAGCGGGCCCCACCGGGGAGCTGTTTTTT.

The chain has TRBV7-2 and TRBJ2-7; 8 positions match TRBD1. Germline assignment: CDR1 SGHTA and CDR2 FQGNSA. V was clipped by 5 bases and J by 3 bases; unmatched bases: 9. The CDR3 extends over 15 amino acids. CDR3 loop: CASSLRDRTIYEQYF. Here the CDR3 DNA reads TGTGCCAGCAGCCTTCGGGACAGGACGATCTACGAGCAGTACTTC. The whole variable domain, filled in from reference TRBV7-2 and TRBJ2-7, reads GAGVSQSPSNKVTEKGKDVELRCDPISGHTALYWYRQSLGQGLEFLIYFQGNSAPDKSGLPSDRFSAERTGGSVSTLTIQRTQQEDSAVYLCASSLRDRTIYEQYFGPGTRLTVT.

The chain uses TRBV6-2 or TRBV6-3 and TRBJ2-7; 12 bases are a match to TRBD2. V gave up 4 bases and J gave up 2 bases; unmatched junction bases: 9. CDR3 length: 17 amino acids. Germline V gene data show CDR1 as MNHEY and CDR2 as SVGEGT. The CDR3 DNA reads TGTGCCAGCAGTTCGCCCATCGGACTAGCGGGAACCTACGAGCAGTACTTC. Its protein is CASSSPIGLAGTYEQYF.

The chain combines TRBV2 with TRBJ1-3; D remains unclear. The CDR3 has 13 residues. Per germline, CDR1 SNHLY and CDR2 FYNNEI. Deletions cut 4 bases from V and 1 base from J, with 5 bases between. The CDR3 nucleotides read TGTGCCAGCAGTGCATCATCTGGAAACACCATATATTTT. This sequence encodes CASSASSGNTIYF.